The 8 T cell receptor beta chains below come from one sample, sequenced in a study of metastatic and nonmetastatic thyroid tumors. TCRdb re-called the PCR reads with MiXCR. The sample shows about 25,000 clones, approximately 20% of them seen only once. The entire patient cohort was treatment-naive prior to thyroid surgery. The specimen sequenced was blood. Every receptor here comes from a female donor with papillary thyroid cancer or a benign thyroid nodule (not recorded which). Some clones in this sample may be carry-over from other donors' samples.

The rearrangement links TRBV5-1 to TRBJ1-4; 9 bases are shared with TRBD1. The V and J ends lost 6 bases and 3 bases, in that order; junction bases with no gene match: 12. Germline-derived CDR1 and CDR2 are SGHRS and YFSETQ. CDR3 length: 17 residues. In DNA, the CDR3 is TGCGCCAGCATCCTCGGGACAGGGTGCTTTGCTAATGAAAAACTGTTTTTT. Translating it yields CASILGTGCFANEKLFF.

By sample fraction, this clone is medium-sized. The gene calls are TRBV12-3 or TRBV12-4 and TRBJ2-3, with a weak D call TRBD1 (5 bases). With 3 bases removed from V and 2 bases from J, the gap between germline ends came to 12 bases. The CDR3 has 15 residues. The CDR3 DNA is TGTGCCAGCAGTTTTAGGCAGGGCCTCACAGATACGCAGTATTTT. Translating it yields CASSFRQGLTDTQYF.

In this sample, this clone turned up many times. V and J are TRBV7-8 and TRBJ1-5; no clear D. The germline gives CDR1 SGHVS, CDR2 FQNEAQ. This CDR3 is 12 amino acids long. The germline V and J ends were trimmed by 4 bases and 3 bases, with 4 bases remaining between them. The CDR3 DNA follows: TGTGCCAGCAGCTCCTTCAATCAGCCCCAGCATTTT. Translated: CASSSFNQPQHF.

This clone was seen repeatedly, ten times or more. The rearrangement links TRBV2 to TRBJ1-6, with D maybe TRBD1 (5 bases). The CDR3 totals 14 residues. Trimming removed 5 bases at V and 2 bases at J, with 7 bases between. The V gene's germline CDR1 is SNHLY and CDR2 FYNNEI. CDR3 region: CASSWGPYNSPLHF. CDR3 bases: TGTGCCAGCAGTTGGGGCCCCTATAATTCACCCCTCCACTTT.

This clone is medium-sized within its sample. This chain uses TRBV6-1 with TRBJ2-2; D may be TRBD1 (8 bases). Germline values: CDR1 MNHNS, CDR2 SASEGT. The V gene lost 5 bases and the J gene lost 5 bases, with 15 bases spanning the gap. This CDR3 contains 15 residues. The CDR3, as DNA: TGTGCCAGCAGTCAGGGGGCGGGGGAAACCGGGGAGCTGTTTTTT. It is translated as CASSQGAGETGELFF.

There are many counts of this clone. DNA of the CDR3: TGTGCCAGCAGCCATGCAGGGGCAGGTCAGCCCCAGCATTTT. Protein: CASSHAGAGQPQHF. J is TRBJ1-5 and V is TRBV3-1; D is possibly TRBD1 (6 bases). The germline V gene encodes CDR1 LGHDT and CDR2 YNNKEL (reference sequence). The CDR3 contains 14 residues. The V end was cut by 3 bases, the J end by 6 bases, with 12 bases between.

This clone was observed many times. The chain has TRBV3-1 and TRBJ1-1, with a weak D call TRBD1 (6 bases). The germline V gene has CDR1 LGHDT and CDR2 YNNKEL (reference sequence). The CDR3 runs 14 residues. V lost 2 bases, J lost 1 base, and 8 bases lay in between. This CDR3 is CASSQRGENTEAFF. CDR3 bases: TGTGCCAGCAGCCAAAGGGGGGAGAACACTGAAGCTTTCTTT. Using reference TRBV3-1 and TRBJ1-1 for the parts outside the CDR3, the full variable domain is DTAVSQTPKYLVTQMGNDKSIKCEQNLGHDTMYWYKQDSKKFLKIMFSYNNKELIINETVPNRFSPKSPDKAHLNLHINSLELGDSAVYFCASSQRGENTEAFFGQGTRLTVV.

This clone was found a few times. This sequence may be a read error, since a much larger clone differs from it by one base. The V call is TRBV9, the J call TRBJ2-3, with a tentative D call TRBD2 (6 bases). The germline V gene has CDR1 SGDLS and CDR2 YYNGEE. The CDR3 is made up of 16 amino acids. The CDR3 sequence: CASSVAAGLPTGTQYF. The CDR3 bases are TGTGCCAGCAGCGTAGCTGCGGGACTCCCCACAGGTACGCAGTATTTT.